A single sample is the source of the 10 T cell receptor beta chains below, sequenced in a study of blood T cell repertoires in COVID-19. Data came from immunoSEQ multiplex PCR; TCRdb stores just in-frame clones and leaves some out. The sample carries roughly 100,000 clones, approximately 92% recorded once. Sequencing was performed on peripheral blood. The receptors here all came from a man between 50 and 59 years old with active COVID-19.

V and J are TRBV19 and TRBJ2-1, with D maybe TRBD2 (6 bases). Germline V gene lookup returns CDR1 LNHDA and CDR2 SQIVND (reference sequence). This CDR3 is 19 amino acids long. Trimming took off 6 bases at V and 3 bases at J, with 27 bases between the two ends. The CDR3 DNA reads TGTGCCAGTAGCCGCGGGACCCTCTCCCTGGGATCGGTCTACAATGAGCAGTTCTTC. This sequence encodes CASSRGTLSLGSVYNEQFF.

V and J are TRBV28 and TRBJ1-6; perhaps TRBD1 as D (5 bases). The CDR3 spans 14 residues. The germline V gene encodes CDR1 MDHEN and CDR2 SYDVKM. The germline V and J ends were trimmed by 3 bases and 5 bases, with 8 bases remaining between them. CDR3 in DNA: TGTGCCAGCAGTTTGGGGCTGAATAATTCACCCCTCCACTTT. Its translation: CASSLGLNNSPLHF.

This clone was detected once. The V and J genes are TRBV7-3 and TRBJ2-5; TRBD2 matches 11 bases. J was trimmed by 5 bases and V by 6 bases; bases with no gene match: 8. The germline V gene has CDR1 SGHTA and CDR2 FQGTGA. The CDR3 has 15 residues. CDR3 bases: TGTGCCAGCAGACTAGCGGGAGACTCGTGGGAGACCCAGTACTTC. This sequence encodes CASRLAGDSWETQYF.

About this clone: The same CDR3 arises from other DNA sequences in this sample as well. The chain has TRBV3-1 (or the pseudogene TRBV3-2) and TRBJ1-5; 7 nucleotides line up with TRBD1. The CDR3 covers 14 residues. Trimming cost V 1 base and J 4 bases; bases outside gene matches: 1. CDR1 is LGHDT, CDR2 YNNKEL, per germline (reference sequence). This CDR3 is CASSQGTGNQPQHF. CDR3 nucleotides: TGTGCCAGCAGCCAAGGGACAGGTAATCAGCCCCAGCATTTT.

This rearrangement joins TRBV30 to TRBJ1-2; no firm D call. Germline V gives CDR1 GTSNPN, CDR2 SVGIG (reference sequence). There are 11 residues in the CDR3. Trimming took off 2 bases at V and 8 bases at J, with 9 bases between the two ends. As DNA, the CDR3 is TGTGCCTGGAGTCCCGGAGGGGGCTACACCTTC. Protein sequence: CAWSPGGGYTF.

V is TRBV18 and J is TRBJ1-2; D perhaps matches TRBD1 (6 bases). The germline V and J ends were trimmed by 5 bases and 5 bases, with 15 bases remaining between them. CDR1 is KGHSH and CDR2 is LQKENI in the germline V gene. CDR3 length: 14 residues. This CDR3 reads CASSSRTDPYGYTF. Written as DNA, the CDR3 is TGTGCCAGCTCATCGCGGACAGACCCTTATGGCTACACCTTC.

This chain uses TRBV30 with TRBJ1-5; D remains ambiguous. V shed 2 bases and J shed 6 bases, with 11 bases lying between them. From germline, CDR1 is GTSNPN and CDR2 SVGIG (reference sequence). The CDR3 sequence is 13 residues long. The CDR3 loop is CAWSPTVRQPQHF. The CDR3 DNA sequence: TGTGCCTGGAGTCCTACGGTACGTCAGCCCCAGCATTTT.

The chain carries TRBV9 and TRBJ2-2, with 9 positions matching TRBD2. The junction had 10 bases not matched to a gene; V was cut back by 0 bases and J by 4 bases. CDR1 is SGDLS, CDR2 YYNGEE, per germline. The CDR3 runs 18 residues. CDR3 sequence (DNA): TGTGCCAGCAGCGTAGGGGCTAGCGGGACCACTGGCACCGGGGAGCTGTTTTTT. Its translation: CASSVGASGTTGTGELFF.

This clone has only one observation. The gene calls are TRBV5-1 and TRBJ2-5, with TRBD1 matching over 7 bases. Trimming removed 6 bases from V and 5 bases from J; junction bases left unmatched: 13. CDR3 length: 15 residues. Germline V gene data show CDR1 as SGHRS and CDR2 as YFSETQ. CDR3 amino acids: CASTEPRTGQETQYF. The CDR3 DNA follows: TGCGCCAGCACCGAACCTCGGACAGGACAGGAGACCCAGTACTTC.

A single count supports this clone. The chain uses TRBV5-1 and TRBJ1-4; 9 bases line up with TRBD1. The junction had 5 bases not matched to a gene; V was cut back by 6 bases and J by 5 bases. The CDR3 has 14 amino acids. Germline values: CDR1 SGHRS, CDR2 YFSETQ. As DNA, the CDR3 is TGCGCCAGCACGGCCGGGACAGGGAATGAAAAACTGTTTTTT. Amino acids: CASTAGTGNEKLFF.